Listed here are 31 T cell receptor beta chains from one sample, sequenced in a study. TCRdb reanalysed the RT-PCR reads using MiXCR and keeps one entry per CDR3 protein. The sample contains about 680,000 distinct CDR3 sequences, 13% to 15% of which appear only once. What was sequenced was memory CD4+ T cells from blood. These receptors were taken from a female donor in good health, serving as a healthy control.

A few counts support this clonotype. The CDR3 nucleotides are TGTGCCAGCAGCCAAACAGCCAGGGGGAGATCACCCCTCCACTTT. Protein product: CASSQTARGRSPLHF. The chain joins TRBV14 to TRBJ1-6, with TRBD1 identical over 7 bases. The CDR3 totals 15 residues. Trimming took 2 bases from V and 10 from J; bases not matched to a gene: 8. CDR1 is SGHDN, CDR2 FVKESK, per germline.

This clonotype appeared a few times. The chain employs TRBV12-3 or TRBV12-4 and TRBJ2-5; D unresolved. The V gene lost 2 bases and the J gene lost 5 bases, with 9 bases spanning the gap. This CDR3 region has 13 residues. The CDR3, as DNA: TGTGCCAGCAGTTTATTCCTACAGGAGACCCAGTACTTC. This encodes CASSLFLQETQYF.

The chain combines TRBV5-1 with TRBJ1-2; 8 bases are a match to TRBD1. The CDR3 consists of 15 residues. The germline V gene encodes CDR1 SGHRS and CDR2 YFSETQ. Trimming cost V 4 bases and J 5 bases; bases outside gene matches: 10. This CDR3 is CASSPGTGREYGYTF. The CDR3 DNA follows: TGCGCCAGCAGCCCGGGGACAGGCCGGGAATATGGCTACACCTTC.

V usage is TRBV4-1 and J usage is TRBJ2-1, with TRBD1 matching over 9 bases. Losses at the gene ends were 1 base for V and 4 bases for J; bases not matched to a gene: 5. This CDR3 has 16 amino acids. CDR1 is MGHRA and CDR2 is YSYEKL in the germline V gene. CDR3 coding DNA: TGCGCCAGCAGCCAAGGGGAGACAGGGGGGTACAATGAGCAGTTCTTC. It specifies CASSQGETGGYNEQFF.

This clonotype was picked up a small number of times. The chain uses TRBV20-1 and TRBJ1-1, with D possibly matching TRBD1 (6 bases). Trimming cost V 6 bases and J 4 bases, with 9 bases left between them. The CDR3 consists of 11 residues. Germline V gene lookup returns CDR1 DFQATT and CDR2 SNEGSKA (reference sequence). The CDR3 DNA sequence: TGCAGTGCGGGGGGGCCCACTGAAGCTTTCTTT. Translating gives CSAGGPTEAFF.

V gene TRBV12-3 or TRBV12-4 combines with J gene TRBJ2-1; D gene uncertain. The CDR3 totals 11 residues. Between the trimmed V and J ends, which lost 5 bases and 6 bases, there was a span of 5 bases. CDR3: CASSAGNEQFF. The CDR3 coding sequence is TGTGCCAGCAGTGCAGGCAATGAGCAGTTCTTC.

The CDR3 DNA is TGTGCCAGTACCATCCGTCAGAACACTGAAGCTTTCTTT. This encodes CASTIRQNTEAFF. This rearrangement joins TRBV19 to TRBJ1-1; no reliable D call. V was shortened by 7 bases and J by 1 base, with 10 bases between the two germline ends. Per germline, CDR1 LNHDA and CDR2 SQIVND (reference sequence). CDR3 length equals 13 residues.

This clonotype was detected ten times or more. The V and J genes are TRBV5-5 and TRBJ2-1; 7 bases fit TRBD1. Germline assignment: CDR1 SGHKS and CDR2 YYEKEE (reference sequence). CDR3 length: 15 residues. V shed 2 bases and J 1 base; nucleotides not matched to a gene: 3. The CDR3 region has the DNA TGTGCCAGCAGCTTTCGACAGGGATCCTACAATGAGCAGTTCTTC. It specifies CASSFRQGSYNEQFF.

This clonotype was counted many times. V is TRBV6-5 and J is TRBJ2-4, with 8 bases that match TRBD2. Losses at the gene ends were 2 bases for V and 0 bases for J; bases not matched to a gene: 9. CDR1 and CDR2 from the germline V gene are MNHEY and SVGAGI. This CDR3 contains 18 residues. The CDR3 reads CASSYGARLAGAKNIQYF. Here the CDR3 DNA reads TGTGCCAGCAGTTACGGAGCGAGGCTAGCGGGAGCCAAAAACATTCAGTACTTC.

This clonotype was recorded at least ten times. The rearrangement links TRBV20-1 to TRBJ2-4, with 7 bases that match TRBD1. This CDR3 has 14 amino acids. The V and J ends lost 6 bases and 10 bases, in that order; junction bases with no gene match: 15. The V gene's germline CDR1 is DFQATT and CDR2 SNEGSKA (reference sequence). CDR3 sequence reads: CSAPHRGGTEIQYF. DNA of the CDR3: TGCAGTGCACCACACAGGGGTGGGACGGAGATTCAGTACTTC.

This clonotype turned up a few times. This chain uses TRBV5-1 with TRBJ2-5; TRBD2 is a possible D gene (6 bases). The CDR3 extends over 15 amino acids. CDR1 and CDR2 (germline): SGHRS, YFSETQ. Trimming left V 1 base short and J 4 bases short, with 14 bases between. The CDR3 DNA sequence: TGCGCCAGCAGCTTGAAAGGGGAGGTAGGAGAGACCCAGTACTTC. It encodes CASSLKGEVGETQYF.

There are many counts of this clonotype. J is TRBJ2-7 and V is TRBV7-9, with D perhaps matching TRBD1 (5 bases). This CDR3 has 13 residues. Germline CDR1 SEHNR, CDR2 FQNEAQ (reference sequence). Trimming left V 7 bases short and J 2 bases short, with 12 bases between. This CDR3 is CASTPRTTYEQYF. The CDR3 nucleotides read TGTGCCAGCACCCCCAGGACAACCTACGAGCAGTACTTC.

This clonotype has ten or more counts. The rearrangement joins TRBV5-1 to TRBJ2-1; TRBD1 aligns across 11 bases. The CDR3 has 15 residues. Germline lookup yields CDR1 SGHRS and CDR2 YFSETQ. Trimming at V came to 4 bases and at J to 7 bases, leaving 7 bases not matched to a gene. CDR3 in amino acids: CASSQGQGALNEQFF. CDR3 in DNA: TGCGCCAGCAGCCAAGGACAGGGGGCTTTAAATGAGCAGTTCTTC.

In its sample, this clonotype was seen many times. The V call is TRBV5-6, the J call TRBJ1-1; D gene ambiguous. This CDR3 has 13 amino acids. The germline CDR1 and CDR2 sequences are SGHDT and YYEEEE. V was shortened by 5 bases and J by 3 bases, with 11 bases between the two germline ends. The CDR3 loop is CASSLGRYTEAFF. The CDR3 DNA reads as TGTGCCAGCAGTCTAGGACGGTACACTGAAGCTTTCTTT.

This clonotype was observed at least ten times. This rearrangement joins TRBV7-2 to TRBJ1-5; the D is unclear. In germline, CDR1 is SGHTA, CDR2 FQGNSA. Trimming stripped 5 bases from V and 4 bases from J, with 6 bases between. The CDR3 loop spans 12 amino acids. The CDR3 is CASSRQNQPQHF. DNA of the CDR3: TGTGCCAGCAGCCGCCAAAATCAGCCCCAGCATTTT.

This clonotype was counted ten times or more. The gene calls are TRBV12-3 or TRBV12-4 and TRBJ2-2; D gene uncertain. The V end lost 6 bases, the J end lost 2 bases, and 13 bases lay between the germline ends. This CDR3 comprises 15 residues. CDR3: CASSLYGINTGELFF. The CDR3 nucleotides are TGTGCCAGCAGCTTGTACGGAATCAACACCGGGGAGCTGTTTTTT.

The sample holds a few counts of this clonotype. The chain combines TRBV6-2 or TRBV6-3 with TRBJ1-2; 9 bases line up with TRBD1. CDR3 size: 14 residues. Per the germline V gene, CDR1 is MNHEY and CDR2 is SVGEGT. J lost 8 bases, V lost 5 bases, and 9 bases had no gene match. The CDR3 loop reads CASSRATGGVGYTF. The CDR3 DNA reads as TGTGCCAGCAGTCGAGCGACAGGGGGAGTCGGCTACACCTTC.

This rearrangement joins TRBV3-1 to TRBJ2-7, with TRBD2 matching over 13 bases. The CDR3 contains 17 residues. CDR1 and CDR2 (germline): LGHDT, YNNKEL (reference sequence). V lost 0 bases and J lost 6; bases outside the gene matches: 8. The CDR3 DNA is TGTGCCAGCAGCCAAGATCTAGGACTAGCGGGAGCGGGCGAGCAGTACTTC. Translating it yields CASSQDLGLAGAGEQYF.

There are many counts of this clonotype. This chain uses TRBV6-5 with TRBJ1-1; TRBD1 agrees at 7 bases. With 6 bases clipped from V and 10 bases from J, the junction kept 14 bases outside the gene matches. The CDR3 spans 14 residues. Looked up from germline, CDR1 is MNHEY and CDR2 is SVGAGI. The CDR3 region has the DNA TGTGCCAGCAGCATCGACAGGGTAAGGTTGGGAGCTTTCTTT. Protein product: CASSIDRVRLGAFF.

The chain links TRBV4-3 to TRBJ1-2; possible D gene TRBD1, 6 bases. The CDR3 sequence is 17 residues long. CDR1 is LGHNA and CDR2 is YSLEER in the germline V gene. Trimming pared 1 base from V and 0 bases from J, leaving 15 bases between. This CDR3 is CASSQGRFQGSNYGYTF. DNA of the CDR3: TGCGCCAGCAGCCAAGGTCGGTTTCAGGGGTCTAACTATGGCTACACCTTC.

This clonotype occurred many times. This chain uses TRBV7-2 with TRBJ2-5, with unresolved D. Germline values: CDR1 SGHTA, CDR2 FQGNSA. Trimming removed 6 bases from V and 1 base from J, with 6 bases in between. The CDR3 contains 12 residues. CDR3 DNA: TGTGCCAGCAGAGACGTCCAAGAGACCCAGTACTTC. Translated: CASRDVQETQYF.

In its sample, this clonotype was seen a few times. The chain couples TRBV28 to TRBJ1-2; D gene uncertain. V lost 3 bases and J 2 bases, leaving 4 bases between the germline ends. This CDR3 is 12 amino acids long. Germline-derived CDR1 and CDR2 are MDHEN and SYDVKM. The CDR3, as DNA: TGTGCCAGCAGTTTTCCCAACTATGGCTACACCTTC. Protein sequence: CASSFPNYGYTF.

The chain combines TRBV20-1 with TRBJ2-1; TRBD1 matches 8 bases. The CDR3 length is 15 residues. Germline V CDR1 and CDR2: DFQATT, SNEGSKA (reference sequence). The ends lost 3 bases at V and 0 bases at J; junction bases unmatched: 4. CDR3 bases: TGCAGTGCTAGGGGCGGGACAGGCTCCTACAATGAGCAGTTCTTC. The encoded protein is CSARGGTGSYNEQFF.

The chain carries TRBV20-1 and TRBJ2-1, with 10 bases aligning to TRBD2. V shed 1 base, J shed 3 bases, and the junction held 6 bases outside the gene matches. The CDR3 extends over 16 amino acids. Germline values: CDR1 DFQATT, CDR2 SNEGSKA (reference sequence). The CDR3 reads CSARAASGRYYNEQFF. In DNA, the CDR3 is TGCAGTGCTAGAGCGGCTAGCGGGAGATACTACAATGAGCAGTTCTTC.

This clonotype has only a few counts. V and J are TRBV18 and TRBJ2-1, with D perhaps TRBD2 (6 bases). The CDR3 is made up of 13 amino acids. Germline lookup yields CDR1 KGHSH and CDR2 LQKENI. V was cut by 5 bases and J by 7 bases, with 12 bases left in between. This CDR3 is CASSERTKNEQFF. The CDR3 DNA reads TGTGCCAGCTCAGAACGGACTAAAAATGAGCAGTTCTTC.

This clonotype has ten or more counts. This chain links TRBV7-2 with TRBJ2-5; no clear D. The CDR3 loop spans 13 amino acids. Trimming removed 5 bases from V and 6 bases from J, with 13 bases in between. The germline CDR1 and CDR2 sequences are SGHTA and FQGNSA. CDR3 sequence reads: CASSDMYPQTQYF. CDR3 DNA: TGTGCCAGCAGCGATATGTATCCCCAGACCCAGTACTTC.

This clonotype came up a few times. V gene TRBV5-1 combines with J gene TRBJ2-1; 7 nucleotides match TRBD1. Germline CDR1 SGHRS, CDR2 YFSETQ. Trimming took 4 bases from V and 3 from J; bases not matched to a gene: 7. There are 15 residues in the CDR3. As DNA, the CDR3 is TGCGCCAGCAGCAAAAGGACAGGAAACTACAATGAGCAGTTCTTC. It translates to CASSKRTGNYNEQFF.

The J gene is TRBJ1-4, the V gene TRBV7-9; maybe TRBD1 (6 bases). CDR1 is SEHNR, CDR2 FQNEAQ, per germline (reference sequence). Trimming stripped 5 bases from V and 7 bases from J, with 17 bases between. The CDR3 length is 15 residues. CDR3 sequence (DNA): TGTGCCAGCAGCCCGGGGCTGGGGGCTCGTGAAAAACTGTTTTTT. Translation gives CASSPGLGAREKLFF.

This clonotype was counted a few times. The rearrangement links TRBV20-1 to TRBJ2-7; 10 nucleotides line up with TRBD2. CDR3 size: 13 residues. CDR1 DFQATT and CDR2 SNEGSKA come from the germline V gene (reference sequence). The J segment lost 3 bases and the V segment lost 5 bases, leaving 4 bases of the junction unmatched. The CDR3 here is CSAPTSGDYEQYF. The CDR3 region has the DNA TGCAGTGCTCCCACTAGCGGGGACTACGAGCAGTACTTC.

This sequence joins TRBV28 and TRBJ1-1, with D tentatively TRBD1 (6 bases). Per germline, CDR1 MDHEN and CDR2 SYDVKM. The CDR3 totals 15 residues. V was pared by 6 bases and J by 2 bases, with 16 bases between. The CDR3 region has the DNA TGTGCCAGCAGCCTGTTCGGGGGGCCTAACACTGAAGCTTTCTTT. This encodes CASSLFGGPNTEAFF.

This clonotype was seen only a few times. The chain is built from TRBV5-1 and TRBJ2-7, with TRBD2 as a possible D gene (6 bases). The CDR3 runs 16 residues. Germline lookup yields CDR1 SGHRS and CDR2 YFSETQ. V was trimmed by 4 bases and J by 2 bases, leaving 19 bases between them. The CDR3 region is CASSRTSTDSTYEQYF. CDR3 nucleotides: TGCGCCAGCAGCCGTACTAGCACGGATAGTACCTACGAGCAGTACTTC.